This entry features one TCR beta chain sequence. Its antigen is not known. This entry is derived from a study of blood T cells in healthy people across ages. The authors ran a second PCR of about 6 to 11 cycles using a sample-barcoded 5' primer and a J-beta primer mix. No fewer than 3 million CDR3-containing paired-end reads came from each sample. TCRdb analysed the 5' RACE reads with MiXCR anew, one entry per CDR3 protein. In the table there are fewer than 2,000,000 distinct CDR3 sequences, roughly 30% of which are singletons. General study findings and limits: Greater diversity and more naive CD4+ cells were seen in long-lived donors than in aged donors. Observed TCR beta diversity per million T cells went down as age went up. This fall followed a roughly linear course with age. Estimated diversity across one million T cells was deemed an underestimate.

The CDR3 sequence is 15 residues long. CDR1 and CDR2 (germline): MNHEY, SVGAGI. V was pared by 2 bases and J by 13 bases, with 12 bases of the junction left unmatched. The gene calls are TRBV6-5 and TRBJ2-1; 9 bases are shared with TRBD1. The specimen was blood. This TCR derives from a woman aged 30 to 39 in good health. CDR3 residues: CASSYLGQGLGEQFF. The CDR3 nucleotides are TGTGCCAGCAGTTACCTGGGACAGGGATTGGGTGAACAGTTCTTC.